A selection of T cell receptor beta chains follows, all from one sample in a study of T cell changes during pregnancy in multiple sclerosis. Generated by immunoSEQ multiplex PCR, the TCRdb table keeps only in-frame clones and is missing some. The table records 25,000 to 35,000 clones, 89% of them present only once. Specimen: CD8+ T cells from peripheral blood mononuclear cells, collected in the first trimester of pregnancy. The receptors were gathered from a female donor with multiple sclerosis, enrolled in a pregnancy study. The CDR3 runs from the conserved cysteine through the conserved F or W. Fields, in order: J gene, D gene, clone size, V gene, CDR3 protein, CDR3 DNA. The D gene is left open where the match is weak. For some rows the clone size is stated as once, few or many, or as a class when expanded; others skip it.

>TRBJ2-4|-|-|TRBV5-1
CASSLDIPAKNIQYF
TGCGCCAGCAGCTTGGACATCCCAGCCAAAAACATTCAGTACTTC
>TRBJ1-1|-|-|TRBV27
CASSSRPRGTEAFF
TGTGCCAGCAGTTCCAGGCCGAGGGGGACTGAAGCTTTCTTT
>TRBJ2-1|-|-|TRBV5-1
CASSPSKRPSSYNEQFF
TGCGCCAGCAGCCCATCCAAGCGGCCGAGCTCCTACAATGAGCAGTTCTTC
>TRBJ2-1|TRBD1|-|TRBV18
CASSPGRDRGENRQFF
TGTGCCAGCTCACCAGGCCGGGACAGGGGTGAGAATAGGCAGTTCTTC
>TRBJ1-3|-|-|TRBV29-1
CSVIDSGNTIYF
TGCAGCGTTATAGACTCTGGAAACACCATATATTTT
>TRBJ2-7|TRBD1|-|TRBV28
CASSFDRGRIEQYF
TGTGCCAGCAGTTTTGACAGGGGACGAATCGAGCAGTACTTC
>TRBJ2-7|-|-|TRBV29-1
CSVAGTSNEQYF
TGCAGCGTCGCCGGGACTTCCAACGAGCAGTACTTC
>TRBJ2-7|TRBD2|-|TRBV9
CASSVGGLRGDEQYF
TGTGCCAGCAGCGTAGGGGGACTACGCGGGGACGAGCAGTACTTC
>TRBJ2-7|-|-|TRBV10-3
CAILADLDYEQYF
TGTGCCATCCTGGCAGACTTAGACTACGAGCAGTACTTC
>TRBJ1-2|TRBD1|-|TRBV4-2
CASSQGQGGYGYTF
TGTGCCAGCAGCCAAGGACAGGGCGGCTATGGCTACACCTTC
>TRBJ2-7|TRBD2|-|TRBV5-6
CASSLAGTRTYEQYF
TGTGCCAGCAGCTTGGCCGGGACTAGAACCTACGAGCAGTACTTC
>TRBJ2-7|-|-|TRBV7-9
CASSPLEVAGEQYF
TGTGCCAGCAGCCCCCTGGAAGTGGCGGGGGAGCAGTACTTC
>TRBJ2-2|TRBD1|once|TRBV7-6
CASSFLRDRNTGELFF
TGTGCCAGCAGCTTCCTCCGGGACAGGAACACCGGGGAGCTGTTTTTT
>TRBJ1-1|TRBD1|-|TRBV4-1
CASSHGTGRTEAFF
TGCGCCAGCAGCCACGGGACAGGGAGGACTGAAGCTTTCTTT
>TRBJ2-7|-|-|TRBV27
CASSFFAGNSYEQYF
TGTGCCAGCAGTTTTTTTGCAGGGAATTCCTACGAGCAGTACTTC
>TRBJ1-5|TRBD1|-|TRBV29-1
CSVGTGDGGPQHF
TGCAGCGTTGGGACAGGGGACGGTGGGCCCCAGCATTTT
>TRBJ2-7|TRBD2|-|TRBV5-1
CASRQGLAETYEQYF
TGCGCCAGCAGGCAGGGACTAGCGGAGACCTACGAGCAGTACTTC
>TRBJ2-1|TRBD1|-|TRBV4-3
CASSQNRDRIYNEQFF
TGCGCCAGCAGCCAAAACCGGGACAGGATCTACAATGAGCAGTTCTTC
>TRBJ1-1|-|-|TRBV6-5
CASSYSMLGGNTEAFF
TGTGCCAGCAGTTACTCGATGCTGGGGGGGAACACTGAAGCTTTCTTT
>TRBJ2-5|TRBD2|-|TRBV6-5
CASSQTSGERETQYF
TGTGCCAGCAGTCAAACTAGCGGGGAACGGGAGACCCAGTACTTC
>TRBJ2-5|-|-|TRBV27
CASSHRQFQETQYF
TGTGCCAGCAGTCACCGACAGTTTCAAGAGACCCAGTACTTC
>TRBJ2-1|-|once|TRBV7-9
CASSLIAEGDEQFF
TGTGCCAGCAGCTTGATAGCGGAAGGGGATGAGCAGTTCTTC
>TRBJ2-5|-|-|TRBV13
CASSLGRDYQETQYF
TGTGCCAGCAGCTTAGGGCGGGACTACCAAGAGACCCAGTACTTC
>TRBJ1-1|-|-|TRBV4-1
CASSPPGVTNTEAFF
TGCGCCAGCAGCCCACCGGGGGTCACGAACACTGAAGCTTTCTTT
>TRBJ2-7|TRBD1|-|TRBV19
CASSSHRDRAAYEQYF
TGTGCCAGTAGTTCCCACCGGGACAGGGCGGCCTACGAGCAGTACTTC
>TRBJ2-7|TRBD2|-|TRBV11-2
CASSFGVREVPYEQYF
TGTGCCAGCAGCTTCGGAGTTCGGGAGGTTCCCTACGAGCAGTACTTC
>TRBJ1-1|TRBD1|-|TRBV9
CASSEMGSGGWETEAFF
TGTGCCAGCAGCGAGATGGGGTCAGGGGGTTGGGAGACTGAAGCTTTCTTT
>TRBJ2-7|TRBD1|-|TRBV14
CASSQGQGLSREQYF
TGTGCCAGCAGCCAAGGACAGGGGTTATCGCGCGAGCAGTACTTC
>TRBJ1-1|TRBD1|-|TRBV4-1
CASSQGRGQRTEAFF
TGCGCCAGCAGCCAAGGGAGGGGGCAAAGGACTGAAGCTTTCTTT
>TRBJ2-1|TRBD2|-|TRBV4-2
CASSQLAGPIDSYNEQFF
TGTGCCAGCAGCCAACTAGCGGGGCCCATAGACTCCTACAATGAGCAGTTCTTC
>TRBJ2-3|TRBD2|-|TRBV10-3
CAISYDPGLAGGRAGDTQYF
TGTGCCATCAGCTATGACCCGGGACTAGCGGGAGGAAGGGCGGGAGATACGCAGTATTTT
>TRBJ2-3|TRBD1|-|TRBV10-3
CAISRTGGKDTQYF
TGTGCCATCAGTCGGACAGGGGGCAAGGATACGCAGTATTTT
>TRBJ2-1|TRBD2|-|TRBV9
CASSVIAGGWNEQFF
TGTGCCAGCAGCGTCATAGCGGGAGGTTGGAATGAGCAGTTCTTC
>TRBJ2-1|TRBD2|-|TRBV5-4
CASSFRGGPNEQFF
TGTGCCAGCAGCTTCCGCGGGGGGCCGAATGAGCAGTTCTTC
>TRBJ2-1|TRBD2|-|TRBV30
CAWSVTSDEQFF
TGTGCCTGGAGTGTGACTAGCGATGAGCAGTTCTTC
>TRBJ1-1|TRBD1|medium-sized|TRBV9
CASSVSRDRGNTEAFF
TGTGCCAGCAGCGTATCCAGGGACAGGGGAAACACTGAAGCTTTCTTT
>TRBJ2-7|-|-|TRBV28
CASIRSGGAYEQYF
TGTGCCAGCATTAGGTCCGGGGGAGCCTACGAGCAGTACTTC
>TRBJ1-5|-|-|TRBV19
CASSIIRGNQPQHF
TGTGCCAGTAGTATAATCCGGGGGAATCAGCCCCAGCATTTT
>TRBJ1-2|TRBD1|-|TRBV5-1
CASSPEWQGGGYTF
TGCGCCAGCAGCCCGGAATGGCAGGGGGGCGGCTACACCTTC
>TRBJ1-1|-|-|TRBV18
CASSLAPGGVEAFF
TGTGCCAGCTCACTGGCGCCGGGGGGCGTTGAAGCTTTCTTT
>TRBJ2-4|-|-|TRBV21-1
CASSPSGGVKNIQYF
TGTGCCAGCAGCCCATCGGGGGGGGTCAAAAACATTCAGTACTTC
>TRBJ2-3|-|-|TRBV4-1
CASSLRDTGNTQYF
TGCGCCAGCAGCCTCCGGGACACGGGCAATACGCAGTATTTT
>TRBJ1-2|TRBD1|-|TRBV9
CASSGWTGALGYGYTF
TGTGCCAGCAGCGGCTGGACAGGCGCCCTTGGCTATGGCTACACCTTC
>TRBJ1-1|-|-|TRBV9
CASSVVGWTESTEAFF
TGTGCCAGCAGCGTAGTTGGGTGGACAGAAAGCACTGAAGCTTTCTTT
>TRBJ2-2|TRBD2|-|TRBV11-2
CASSWTSGNTGELFF
TGTGCCAGCAGCTGGACTAGCGGTAACACCGGGGAGCTGTTTTTT
>TRBJ1-1|TRBD1|-|TRBV7-6
CASSPGTVNTEAFF
TGTGCCAGCAGCCCCGGGACAGTCAACACTGAAGCTTTCTTT
>TRBJ2-5|-|-|TRBV13
CASSLVLGDQETQYF
TGTGCCAGCAGCTTAGTCTTAGGGGACCAAGAGACCCAGTACTTC
>TRBJ2-7|TRBD1|-|TRBV7-9
CASSFGTALYEQYF
TGTGCCAGCAGCTTTGGGACAGCCCTCTACGAGCAGTACTTC
>TRBJ2-3|-|-|TRBV7-7
CASSSASTDTQYF
TGTGCTAGCAGCTCCGCGAGCACAGATACGCAGTATTTT
>TRBJ1-4|TRBD1|-|TRBV13
CASSSSGGGYNEKLFF
TGTGCCAGCAGCTCCTCAGGGGGAGGTTATAATGAAAAACTGTTTTTT
>TRBJ2-7|-|-|TRBV7-6
CASSFSAGDSYEQYF
TGTGCCAGCAGCTTTTCTGCAGGGGACTCCTACGAGCAGTACTTC
>TRBJ2-7|-|-|TRBV19
CASSGTLDSIYEQYF
TGTGCCAGTAGTGGTACTCTGGACAGTATCTACGAGCAGTACTTC
>TRBJ2-1|TRBD1|-|TRBV2
CASRNRGPYNEQFF
TGTGCCAGCAGGAACAGGGGACCCTACAATGAGCAGTTCTTC
>TRBJ2-3|TRBD2|-|TRBV7-6
CASSRTRTDTQYF
TGTGCCAGCAGTCGGACTAGAACAGATACGCAGTATTTT
>TRBJ2-1|-|-|TRBV30
CAWRRSYNEQFF
TGTGCCTGGAGGCGGTCCTACAATGAGCAGTTCTTC